This T cell receptor beta chain was captured in a study of response to subunit inactivated influenza vaccine. General study findings and limits: The study's authors posited that every seasonal influenza vaccination enlists few new T cells.

Germline CDR1 and CDR2: SGHAT and FQDESV (reference sequence). The CDR3 spans 19 residues. With 5 bases clipped from V and 8 bases from J, the junction kept 25 bases outside the gene matches. This clonotype occurred many times. Its antigen is not identified. Each CDR3 protein gets one entry after TCRdb re-called the RT-PCR reads with MiXCR. Of around 490,000 distinct CDR3 sequences listed, 6.5% to 8% are singletons. The clonotype originates from a man between 50 and 75 years old who received an inactivated influenza vaccine. Here the sequenced sample was PBMCs from blood, taken around 25 months after vaccination. This sequence joins TRBV11-1 and TRBJ2-3; 7 positions agree with TRBD1. The CDR3 bases are TGTGCCAGCAGCATCCAGCGTGAGGACGGGACAGCTATACGGGGTACGCAGTATTTT. It is translated as CASSIQREDGTAIRGTQYF.